Listed here is a single TCR beta chain. Its binding antigen is unknown. Within one base of it there is no much larger clone, and no base qualities were kept. The data stem from a study of STAT3 mutations in large granular lymphocyte leukemia (dated by TCRdb to between 2018 and 2020). For the study in its entirety: In roughly half of the longitudinally sequenced T-LGLL patients, canonical activating STAT3 mutations were detected. From an initial cohort of 207 LGL patients, around 17 representative T-LGLL cases were picked for longitudinal TCRbeta and STAT3 sequencing. One or more immunosuppressive therapy regimens were given to more than half of T-LGLL patients, and hematologic response was seen in about 40% of the treated patients. As controls within the study, a couple of patients with natural killer LGL leukemia were also sequenced longitudinally. On average, sequencing was done at more than 3 time points per patient, with the number of samplings ranging from 2 to 8. Patients with T-cell large granular lymphocyte leukemia underwent serial deep sequencing of TCRbeta CDR3 and STAT3 to reconstruct clonal hierarchy and dynamics. General study outcomes and caveats: Because no samples were available when a clone first appeared, clonal expansion had to be inferred from samplings taken at other points. Every T-LGLL patient showed at least one immunodominant TCRbeta clonotype, and about half showed multiple immunodominant subclonotypes. TCR clonotype switching after therapy was seen in about 30% of the 18 patients, with all newly emerging clones being STAT3 wild type. The burden of the dominant TCR clone was higher than the STAT3 mutant burden in several patients, which suggests that the STAT3 mutation arose secondarily inside a clone that had already expanded. Because codominant clonotypes persisted in some patients, a small but highly pathogenic clone may have been missed. Linking therapy response to changes in TCR clonal burden was complicated by variable intervals between samplings and by differing treatment regimens.

The same DNA, extracted from blood mononuclear cells, served for both the TCR sequencing and the STAT3 sequencing. TCRbeta libraries were sequenced on an Illumina MiSeq, averaging roughly 41,000 productive templates per sample. TCRbeta CDR3 libraries were generated with the immunoSEQ assay using multiplex PCR amplification. The authors' analysis ran thus. Repertoire diversity was computed as previously defined, with values near 0 indicating extremely monoclonal samples. This immuneACCESS table, as held by TCRdb, lists in-frame sequences with V and J called but not all clones. Of the missing ones, under half trace to an unresolved V gene in checked studies; the others have no known cause. The DNA gave D and trimming, while V, J and clone size come from that table. The sample table contains some 6,000 clones; only one count was recorded for approximately 86% of them. The ten largest clones represent approximately 17% of the sample.

Spanning cysteine to phenylalanine, the CDR3 consists of 14 amino acids. Of all the DNA, just the CDR3 is kept, 42 bases in frame from base 1. V drops 5 bases and J drops 9 bases, leaving 17 bases in between. The germline V gene gives CDR1 as SGHAT and CDR2 as FQNNGV. Sequenced material: PBMCs. The chain joins TRBV11-2 to TRBJ2-1, with no D gene named confidently. The clonotype originates from a human donor with T large granular lymphocyte leukemia. Some clones in this sample may be carry-over from other donors' samples. At the DNA level, the sequence is TGTGCCAGCAGCACCCCGAAGGGCAAGGGTGAGCAGTTCTTC. Its protein product is CASSTPKGKGEQFF. Beyond the CDR3, the reference TRBV11-2 and TRBJ2-1 genes provide the residues; the full variable domain reads: EAGVAQSPRYKIIEKRQSVAFWCNPISGHATLYWYQQILGQGPKLLIQFQNNGVVDDSQLPKDRFSAERLKGVDSTLKIQPAKLEDSAVYLCASSTPKGKGEQFFGPGTRLTVL.